The present T cell receptor (beta chain) was sequenced within a study of cytomegalovirus exposure and HLA in healthy donors. Findings and caveats of the study: Presence/absence analyses assumed roughly uniform sequencing depth across donors. In vitro assays verified that a few CMV-associated chains recognized CMV antigens specifically. In a later analysis, CMV-associated beta chains were mostly HLA-associated, it appeared.

Points on this clone: The antigen remains unidentified.

The V gene lost 0 bases and the J gene lost 6 bases, with 17 bases spanning the gap. The CDR3 is 16 amino acids. CDR1 KGHSH and CDR2 LQKENI come from the germline V gene. 13 Jbeta primers and 60 Vbeta primers were used for the PCR. This table comes from immunoSEQ multiplex PCR, and its TCRdb copy is limited to in-frame clones, with some not included. This sample has some 150,000 clones; roughly three quarters occur once, and the top ten carry 1.5% to 2%. The sequenced sample consisted of PBMCs. The TCR was taken from a woman in her thirties or forties in good health and CMV-seronegative. The chain employs TRBV18 and TRBJ1-1; D is unresolved. The CDR3 spells CASSPPPGGMGAEAFF. CDR3 bases: TGTGCCAGCTCACCACCACCAGGAGGGATGGGAGCTGAAGCTTTCTTT.